This TCR beta chain was profiled in a study of glioma-infiltrating T cells. General study findings and limits: A blood CDR3 motif signature was depleted in highly divergent patients.

This clonotype was seen more than once but under ten times. What it binds is not known. This CDR3 comprises 14 residues. CDR1 is SGHTA, CDR2 FQGNSA, per germline. Deletions cut 7 bases from V and 2 bases from J, with 12 bases between. Amplification of TCR alpha and beta CDR3 regions from RNA used iRepertoire nested multiplex PCR. TCRdb processed the multiplex PCR reads anew with MiXCR; each CDR3 protein has one entry. The sample lists approximately 400,000 distinct CDR3 sequences, roughly 41% occurring once. This TCR was sampled from a human donor with low-grade glioma or glioblastoma, undergoing nonglioma brain surgery, or in good health (not recorded which). Source material: glioma tissue, nonneoplastic brain tissue, or PBMCs (not recorded which). The chain employs TRBV7-2 and TRBJ1-5; D perhaps matches TRBD1 (5 bases). The CDR3 reads CASTPAGGNQPQHF. The CDR3 nucleotides are TGTGCCAGCACCCCCGCGGGGGGCAATCAGCCCCAGCATTTT.